The 3 T cell receptor beta chains below were found in one sample sequenced in a study of blood T cell repertoires in COVID-19. Libraries were prepared by immunoSEQ multiplex PCR; TCRdb keeps only in-frame clonotypes and omits some of them. In the table there are about 240,000 clones, roughly 90% of which are singletons. Sequencing input: peripheral blood. Receptor source: a man aged 60 to 75 who had recovered from COVID-19.

CDR3 in amino acids: CATSDRTGSYGYTF. As DNA, the CDR3 is TGTGCCACCAGTGACCGGACAGGGAGCTATGGCTACACCTTC. The chain is built from TRBV24-1 and TRBJ1-2, with 8 positions matching TRBD1. V dropped 4 bases and J dropped 4; count of bases not matched to a gene: 4. This CDR3 is 14 amino acids long. Germline V gives CDR1 KGHDR, CDR2 SFDVKD.

The chain links TRBV19 to TRBJ1-3; no firm D call. From germline, CDR1 is LNHDA and CDR2 SQIVND (reference sequence). Trimming removed 4 bases from V and 4 bases from J, with 14 bases in between. The CDR3 consists of 15 residues. The CDR3 protein is CASSTIRQQGNTIYF. The CDR3 DNA reads TGTGCCAGTAGTACCATTCGACAACAGGGAAACACCATATATTTT.

J is TRBJ2-2 and V is TRBV5-4; TRBD2 is a possible D gene (5 bases). Trimming cost V 1 base and J 6 bases, with 10 bases left between them. In germline, CDR1 is SGHNT, CDR2 YYREEE (reference sequence). The CDR3 runs 14 residues. The CDR3, as DNA: TGTGCCAGCAGCTTGCGGACTGGTTCCGGGGAGCTGTTTTTT. Its protein is CASSLRTGSGELFF.